Listed below are T cell receptor beta chains from one sample, sequenced in a study of PD-L1 blockade in urothelial cancer. Produced via immunoSEQ multiplex PCR; TCRdb's table is partial and in-frame only. The sample holds about 50,000 clones, approximately 75% seen once. This material consisted of PBMCs, taken around atezolizumab (anti-PD-L1) treatment. These receptors came from a man aged 65-85 years with urothelial cancer. The CDR3 runs from the conserved cysteine through the conserved F or W. D genes are given only for firm matches. Not all rows give a size; the values are once, few, many and, for expanded clones, a class.

d_call: .
v_call: TRBV28
clone_size: .
j_call: TRBJ2-4
cdr3_aa: CASTLGGGIQYF
cdr3_nt: TGTGCCAGCACCCTAGGGGGGGGCATTCAGTACTTC

d_call: TRBD2
v_call: TRBV7-3
clone_size: .
j_call: TRBJ2-3
cdr3_aa: CASSSEGLAGVQYF
cdr3_nt: TGTGCCAGCAGCTCCGAAGGACTAGCGGGGGTGCAGTATTTT

d_call: .
v_call: TRBV28
clone_size: .
j_call: TRBJ1-1
cdr3_aa: CASSLSAVNTEAFF
cdr3_nt: TGTGCCAGCAGTTTAAGTGCGGTGAACACTGAAGCTTTCTTT

d_call: .
v_call: TRBV9
clone_size: once
j_call: TRBJ2-1
cdr3_aa: CASSVAPSGVPYNEQFF
cdr3_nt: TGTGCCAGCAGCGTAGCCCCGTCGGGGGTTCCCTACAATGAGCAGTTCTTC

d_call: TRBD1
v_call: TRBV6-1
clone_size: once
j_call: TRBJ2-7
cdr3_aa: CASRGQVDYEQYF
cdr3_nt: TGTGCCAGCAGGGGACAGGTTGATTACGAGCAGTACTTC

d_call: TRBD1
v_call: TRBV11-1
clone_size: .
j_call: TRBJ1-4
cdr3_aa: CASSRPEGTGGLFF
cdr3_nt: TGTGCCAGCAGCCGCCCTGAAGGGACAGGAGGACTGTTTTTT

d_call: .
v_call: TRBV18
clone_size: .
j_call: TRBJ2-1
cdr3_aa: CASSPPSSYNEQFF
cdr3_nt: TGTGCCAGCTCACCACCGAGCTCCTACAATGAGCAGTTCTTC

d_call: TRBD1
v_call: TRBV7-6
clone_size: .
j_call: TRBJ2-7
cdr3_aa: CASSSRGTRTGEHLEQYF
cdr3_nt: TGTGCCAGCAGCTCCCGCGGGACCCGGACAGGGGAACACCTTGAGCAGTACTTC

d_call: .
v_call: TRBV5-1
clone_size: .
j_call: TRBJ2-1
cdr3_aa: CASSLLTTGVSQSFGEQFF
cdr3_nt: TGCGCCAGCAGCTTACTTACCACAGGTGTCTCTCAGAGCTTCGGGGAGCAGTTCTTC

d_call: .
v_call: TRBV2
clone_size: many
j_call: TRBJ2-4
cdr3_aa: CATHRGNIQYF
cdr3_nt: TGTGCCACCCACAGAGGGAACATTCAGTACTTC

d_call: .
v_call: TRBV7-8
clone_size: .
j_call: TRBJ2-7
cdr3_aa: CASSPIGTPLGEQYF
cdr3_nt: TGTGCCAGCAGCCCCATCGGGACACCTTTGGGCGAGCAGTACTTC

d_call: TRBD2
v_call: TRBV5-4
clone_size: .
j_call: TRBJ2-3
cdr3_aa: CASSRTSGTDTQYF
cdr3_nt: TGTGCCAGCAGCCGGACTAGCGGCACAGATACGCAGTATTTT

d_call: TRBD2
v_call: TRBV29-1
clone_size: .
j_call: TRBJ2-1
cdr3_aa: CSVVTSGSLSEQFF
cdr3_nt: TGCAGCGTCGTGACTAGCGGGAGTTTGAGCGAGCAGTTCTTC

d_call: TRBD1
v_call: TRBV2
clone_size: .
j_call: TRBJ2-7
cdr3_aa: CASSVGTGAGYEQYF
cdr3_nt: TGTGCCAGCAGCGTAGGGACAGGCGCAGGCTACGAGCAGTACTTC

d_call: TRBD2
v_call: TRBV10-3
clone_size: once
j_call: TRBJ2-7
cdr3_aa: CAISESTGGISYEQYF
cdr3_nt: TGTGCCATCAGTGAGTCGACGGGGGGTATCTCCTACGAGCAGTACTTC

d_call: .
v_call: TRBV11-3
clone_size: .
j_call: TRBJ2-2
cdr3_aa: CASSLERGPTGELFF
cdr3_nt: TGTGCCAGCAGCTTAGAGCGGGGACCCACCGGGGAGCTGTTTTTT

d_call: TRBD1
v_call: TRBV7-2
clone_size: .
j_call: TRBJ2-1
cdr3_aa: CASTTNRGQGRNEQFF
cdr3_nt: TGTGCCAGCACCACTAATCGGGGACAGGGCAGAAATGAGCAGTTCTTC

d_call: TRBD1
v_call: TRBV10-3
clone_size: once
j_call: TRBJ1-1
cdr3_aa: CAISGEDRGHAEAFF
cdr3_nt: TGTGCCATCAGTGGAGAGGACAGGGGGCACGCTGAAGCTTTCTTT

d_call: TRBD1
v_call: TRBV28
clone_size: .
j_call: TRBJ1-3
cdr3_aa: CASSFSGGISGNTIYF
cdr3_nt: TGTGCCAGCAGTTTCTCAGGGGGTATCTCTGGAAACACCATATATTTT

d_call: TRBD2
v_call: TRBV27
clone_size: .
j_call: TRBJ2-7
cdr3_aa: CASSPIAGVAYEQYF
cdr3_nt: TGTGCCAGCAGTCCGATAGCGGGAGTGGCCTACGAGCAGTACTTC

d_call: .
v_call: TRBV6-1
clone_size: .
j_call: TRBJ2-3
cdr3_aa: CASKLDTDTQYF
cdr3_nt: TGTGCCAGCAAACTTGACACAGATACGCAGTATTTT

d_call: .
v_call: TRBV7-6
clone_size: .
j_call: TRBJ1-6
cdr3_aa: CASSLGAHSPLHF
cdr3_nt: TGTGCCAGCAGCTTAGGAGCCCATTCACCCCTCCACTTT

d_call: .
v_call: TRBV4-1
clone_size: .
j_call: TRBJ2-1
cdr3_aa: CASSQEAVSYNEQFF
cdr3_nt: TGCGCCAGCAGCCAAGAAGCGGTGTCCTACAATGAGCAGTTCTTC

d_call: .
v_call: TRBV5-4
clone_size: .
j_call: TRBJ2-7
cdr3_aa: CASSTRGADSYEQYF
cdr3_nt: TGTGCCAGCAGCACCCGAGGAGCGGACTCCTACGAGCAGTACTTC

d_call: .
v_call: TRBV5-4
clone_size: once
j_call: TRBJ2-3
cdr3_aa: CASPEGGVLTDTQYF
cdr3_nt: TGTGCCAGCCCCGAGGGGGGGGTTTTGACAGATACGCAGTATTTT

d_call: TRBD2
v_call: TRBV7-8
clone_size: .
j_call: TRBJ2-1
cdr3_aa: CASSLYGLAGGNEQFF
cdr3_nt: TGTGCCAGCAGCTTATATGGACTAGCGGGGGGGAATGAGCAGTTCTTC

d_call: TRBD1
v_call: TRBV27
clone_size: .
j_call: TRBJ2-5
cdr3_aa: CASSPQGARGETQYF
cdr3_nt: TGTGCCAGCAGTCCACAGGGGGCGCGGGGAGAGACCCAGTACTTC

d_call: .
v_call: TRBV6-6
clone_size: .
j_call: TRBJ2-7
cdr3_aa: CASGGGGTPYEQYF
cdr3_nt: TGTGCCAGCGGAGGTGGCGGGACTCCCTACGAGCAGTACTTC

d_call: .
v_call: TRBV7-2
clone_size: .
j_call: TRBJ2-3
cdr3_aa: CASSFPTVSTDTQYF
cdr3_nt: TGTGCCAGCAGCTTCCCGACAGTCAGCACAGATACGCAGTATTTT

d_call: TRBD2
v_call: TRBV11-3
clone_size: once
j_call: TRBJ2-3
cdr3_aa: CASSARLAGGVTDTQYF
cdr3_nt: TGTGCCAGCAGCGCCCGACTAGCGGGAGGGGTCACAGATACGCAGTATTTT

d_call: .
v_call: TRBV6-5
clone_size: few
j_call: TRBJ1-1
cdr3_aa: CASSSHRERGNTEAFF
cdr3_nt: TGTGCCAGCAGTTCTCACAGGGAAAGAGGGAACACTGAAGCTTTCTTT

d_call: .
v_call: TRBV4-1
clone_size: few
j_call: TRBJ1-2
cdr3_aa: CASSLGGGESSYGYTF
cdr3_nt: TGCGCCAGCAGCCTAGGTGGGGGGGAAAGTTCTTATGGCTACACCTTC

d_call: .
v_call: TRBV28
clone_size: .
j_call: TRBJ1-1
cdr3_aa: CASTKTGGNTEAFF
cdr3_nt: TGTGCCAGCACCAAGACGGGGGGGAACACTGAAGCTTTCTTT

d_call: .
v_call: TRBV2
clone_size: .
j_call: TRBJ2-1
cdr3_aa: CASSYRRAEKQFF
cdr3_nt: TGTGCCAGCAGTTACCGGAGGGCTGAAAAGCAGTTCTTC

d_call: .
v_call: TRBV5-1
clone_size: .
j_call: TRBJ1-1
cdr3_aa: CASSFKEATEAFF
cdr3_nt: TGCGCCAGCAGCTTCAAGGAGGCCACTGAAGCTTTCTTT

d_call: .
v_call: TRBV7-3
clone_size: .
j_call: TRBJ2-1
cdr3_aa: CASSLRSDSYNEQFF
cdr3_nt: TGTGCCAGCAGCTTAAGGTCAGACTCCTACAATGAGCAGTTCTTC

d_call: .
v_call: TRBV7-2
clone_size: .
j_call: TRBJ1-1
cdr3_aa: CASSLETNRAKAFF
cdr3_nt: TGTGCCAGCAGCCTCGAAACGAACAGGGCTAAAGCTTTCTTT

d_call: TRBD2
v_call: TRBV11-2
clone_size: .
j_call: TRBJ2-1
cdr3_aa: CASSSAARGGGTASEQFF
cdr3_nt: TGTGCCAGCAGCTCCGCCGCCCGGGGCGGGGGGACGGCAAGTGAGCAGTTCTTC

d_call: TRBD2
v_call: TRBV5-1
clone_size: .
j_call: TRBJ2-3
cdr3_aa: CASSLRGASGGASDTQYF
cdr3_nt: TGCGCCAGCAGCTTGAGAGGGGCTAGCGGGGGGGCCTCAGATACGCAGTATTTT

d_call: .
v_call: TRBV28
clone_size: .
j_call: TRBJ2-7
cdr3_aa: CASSFRYEQYF
cdr3_nt: TGTGCCAGCAGTTTTAGATACGAGCAGTACTTC

d_call: .
v_call: TRBV7-8
clone_size: .
j_call: TRBJ1-4
cdr3_aa: CASSVTVTPNEKLFF
cdr3_nt: TGTGCCAGCAGCGTGACAGTTACCCCTAATGAAAAACTGTTTTTT

d_call: TRBD2
v_call: TRBV7-9
clone_size: once
j_call: TRBJ2-3
cdr3_aa: CASSLGTSGTDTQYF
cdr3_nt: TGTGCCAGCAGCTTAGGGACTAGCGGCACAGATACGCAGTATTTT

d_call: TRBD1
v_call: TRBV5-4
clone_size: .
j_call: TRBJ1-1
cdr3_aa: CASSLAGQQTEAFF
cdr3_nt: TGTGCCAGCAGCTTGGCGGGACAGCAGACTGAAGCTTTCTTT

d_call: .
v_call: TRBV5-6
clone_size: .
j_call: TRBJ1-3
cdr3_aa: CASSPPGPAGNTIYF
cdr3_nt: TGTGCCAGCAGCCCTCCGGGTCCAGCAGGAAACACCATATATTTT

d_call: .
v_call: TRBV5-5
clone_size: .
j_call: TRBJ2-7
cdr3_aa: CASRPDSQLGEQYF
cdr3_nt: TGTGCCAGCAGGCCTGACAGCCAGCTCGGCGAGCAGTACTTC

d_call: TRBD1
v_call: TRBV19
clone_size: .
j_call: TRBJ1-6
cdr3_aa: CASSSRGDSPLHF
cdr3_nt: TGTGCCAGTAGTAGCAGGGGGGATTCACCCCTCCACTTT

d_call: TRBD1
v_call: TRBV6-1
clone_size: .
j_call: TRBJ2-7
cdr3_aa: CASSRTGREQYF
cdr3_nt: TGTGCCAGCAGTCGGACAGGTCGCGAGCAGTACTTC

d_call: .
v_call: TRBV5-6
clone_size: once
j_call: TRBJ2-7
cdr3_aa: CASSLESGIQVYEQYF
cdr3_nt: TGTGCCAGCAGCTTGGAATCGGGGATTCAAGTTTACGAGCAGTACTTC